Sequencing of this T cell receptor (beta chain) was carried out in a study of T cell responses to AZD1222 COVID-19 vaccine (dated by TCRdb to 2020 to 2023). In terms of the full investigation: AZD1222 recipients whose second dose came at about 4 weeks and those whose second dose came at about 12 weeks were combined into one group, since spike-specific TCR depth and breadth did not differ between the two schedules. Trial participants were enrolled by age into 18-55, 56-69 and 70-plus year subgroups, with around 150, 28 and 57 TCR-sequenced participants respectively. TCR sequencing covered more than 230 trial participants: nearly 210 given two doses of AZD1222 and 26 given two doses of MenACWY control vaccine.

Here V drops 5 bases and J drops 3 bases, and the junction holds 10 bases not matched to any gene. Taken from the germline V gene, the CDR1 and CDR2 loops are MNHEY and SVGEGT. The CDR3 numbers 16 residues from cysteine through phenylalanine. The DNA shown is the 48-base CDR3, in frame from base 1. Comment on this clone: Its specific antigen is unknown. No clone much larger than this one lies a single base away; base qualities are absent.

Sample time point, as interpreted from the label and publication: baseline before first vaccination. Vaccinee samples came from UK trials COV001 and COV002, including a single-blind randomized controlled phase 2/3 trial of AZD1222 (ChAdOx1 nCoV-19) in healthy adults. Trial participant PBMC samples were collected at day 0 and day 28 after the second dose for TCRbeta chain sequencing. On the study overall, not on this receptor specifically: Spike-specific TCR breadth and depth rose significantly after two AZD1222 doses compared with day 0 and with MenACWY recipients. CD4 TCRs associated with the vaccine covered the entire spike protein, and the dominant responses were in regions 160-218 and 743-854. No day 14 peak-response samples were available, so repertoires were characterized only after the peak T cell response. Reportedly, close to half of the unique spike-specific TCRs recognized epitopes lying outside the regions that are mutated in the B.1.351 and B.1.1.7 variants. In the small 56-69-year group, the increase in depth fell short of significance, most likely because of low power. Participants were mostly white British, with more females than males. The authors suggested clonal diversity may have been underestimated. Conclusions about previously exposed vaccinees are limited because only six or seven AZD1222 recipients were SARS-CoV-2 seropositive at baseline.

The CDR3 regions of human TCRbeta chains were analyzed by immunosequencing. The authors processed their data as follows. TCRs in the repertoires were matched against a reference library of SARS-CoV-2-specific TCRs that had been generated with the MIRA antigen-specificity platform. Breadth meant the fraction of unique TCRs that were SARS-CoV-2-associated, whereas depth meant the fraction of total T cells that were SARS-CoV-2-associated. Using the MIRA data, each spike-specific TCR was mapped to the spike region that the TCR reacts to and placed in a CD4 or CD8 class. Log10-transformed breadth and depth values were compared by one-way ANOVA with Sidak's multiple comparisons tests. Imported from immuneACCESS, the table was reduced by TCRdb to in-frame sequences with V and J called. These copies leave out some clones; in studies compared against another copy, an unresolved V gene accounts for under half, and the cause of the remainder is not known. D and trimming were read from the DNA, whereas the V and J calls and clone size are those reported in that table. The sample records about 140,000 clones, more than 90% of which are singletons. The top ten hold about 5.5% of the sample.

The receptor was derived from an adult in good health. The sample in question was peripheral blood, obtained on day 0 of AZD1222 vaccination. The V gene is TRBV6-2 or TRBV6-3 and the J gene is TRBJ1-5; 7 nucleotides in the junction match TRBD1. The nucleotides are TGTGCCAGCAGTCGAGATACCACAGGGGACAATCAGCCCCAGCATTTT. Its protein reads: CASSRDTTGDNQPQHF.